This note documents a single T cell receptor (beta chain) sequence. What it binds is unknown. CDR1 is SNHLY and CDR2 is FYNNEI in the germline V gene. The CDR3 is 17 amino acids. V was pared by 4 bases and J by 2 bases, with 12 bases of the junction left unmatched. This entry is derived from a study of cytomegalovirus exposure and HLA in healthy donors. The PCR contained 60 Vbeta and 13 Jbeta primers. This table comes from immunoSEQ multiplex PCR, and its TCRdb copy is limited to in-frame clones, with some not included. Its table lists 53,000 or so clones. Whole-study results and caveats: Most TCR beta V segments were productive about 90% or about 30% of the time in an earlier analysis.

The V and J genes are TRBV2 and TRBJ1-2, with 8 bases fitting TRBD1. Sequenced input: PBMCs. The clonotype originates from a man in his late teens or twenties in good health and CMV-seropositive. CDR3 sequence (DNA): TGTGCCAGCAGTGGCGAAGACAGGGGACCCGGCAACTATGGCTACACCTTC. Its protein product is CASSGEDRGPGNYGYTF.